Listed below are T cell receptor beta chains from one sample, sequenced in a study of blood T cells in healthy people across ages. In TCRdb, the 5' RACE reads were re-called with MiXCR into one record per CDR3 protein. Of about 1.1 million distinct CDR3 sequences listed, around two fifths are singletons. Sequencing input: blood. These receptors all come from a man aged 18 to 29 in good health. Each CDR3 is given with its conserved first and last residue. Fields, in order: D gene, CDR3 length, clone size, J gene, V gene, CDR3 DNA, CDR3 protein. D genes are given only for firm matches. Only some rows state a clone size, as once, few, many or a class for expanded clones.

D: TRBD2; length: 16; size: few; J: TRBJ2-4; V: TRBV4-2; DNA: TGTGCCAGCAGCCAAGAACTTAGCGGGGGAAGTGACATTCAGTACTTC; CDR3: CASSQELSGGSDIQYF
D: NA; length: 10; size: NA; J: TRBJ1-2; V: TRBV29-1; DNA: TGCAGCGTTGAGACCTATGGCTACACCTTC; CDR3: CSVETYGYTF
D: NA; length: 15; size: NA; J: TRBJ2-1; V: TRBV6-1; DNA: TGTGCCAACAGTGAATGGGAGTGGATCCACAATGAACAGTTCTTC; CDR3: CANSEWEWIHNEQFF
D: NA; length: 14; size: NA; J: TRBJ1-1; V: TRBV15; DNA: TGTGCCACCAGCAGAGACAGGGAGACCACTGAAGCTTTCTTT; CDR3: CATSRDRETTEAFF
D: NA; length: 15; size: few; J: TRBJ1-2; V: TRBV4-2; DNA: TGTGCCAGCAGCCAAGATTGGGCAGGGAGAGGTGGCTACACCTTC; CDR3: CASSQDWAGRGGYTF
D: NA; length: 15; size: NA; J: TRBJ2-7; V: TRBV4-1; DNA: TGCGCCAGCAGCCAAGCCCAGGGGTCGGTAAGCGAGCAGTACTTC; CDR3: CASSQAQGSVSEQYF
D: TRBD2; length: 14; size: NA; J: TRBJ2-1; V: TRBV5-1; DNA: TGCGCCAGCAGCTCCCGACTAGCGAGGGATGAGCAGTTCTTC; CDR3: CASSSRLARDEQFF
D: TRBD2; length: 15; size: NA; J: TRBJ2-7; V: TRBV7-2; DNA: TGTGCCAGCAGCCCTCCGGGACTAGCAGCCTCGAGTCAGTACTTC; CDR3: CASSPPGLAASSQYF
D: NA; length: 14; size: few; J: TRBJ2-1; V: TRBV6-1; DNA: TGTGCCAGCAGTGAAGCTATGGGCTACAATGAGCAGTTCTTC; CDR3: CASSEAMGYNEQFF
D: NA; length: 14; size: few; J: TRBJ1-1; V: TRBV20-1; DNA: TGCAGTGCTACTGGTACGTTGCAGAACACTGAAGCTTTCTTT; CDR3: CSATGTLQNTEAFF
D: NA; length: 15; size: NA; J: TRBJ2-5; V: TRBV6-2/TRBV6-3; DNA: TGTGCCAGCAGTTACTCGGTGTCAAGTAGTGAGACCCAGTACTTC; CDR3: CASSYSVSSSETQYF
D: NA; length: 14; size: few; J: TRBJ1-1; V: TRBV5-1; DNA: TGCGCCAGCAGCTTTCAGTCCGACAACACTGAAGCTTTCTTT; CDR3: CASSFQSDNTEAFF
D: NA; length: 12; size: many; J: TRBJ2-5; V: TRBV20-1; DNA: TGCAGTGCCCCGGACCTGCAAGAGACCCAGTACTTC; CDR3: CSAPDLQETQYF
D: NA; length: 17; size: NA; J: TRBJ2-5; V: TRBV6-5; DNA: TGTGCCAGCAGTTACTCGATAGGGAGGACCAGCCAAGAGACCCAGTACTTC; CDR3: CASSYSIGRTSQETQYF
D: TRBD1; length: 16; size: NA; J: TRBJ2-3; V: TRBV6-5; DNA: TGTGCCAGCTCGAATCCTAGGACAGGGGGGACAGATACGCAGTATTTT; CDR3: CASSNPRTGGTDTQYF
D: NA; length: 15; size: NA; J: TRBJ1-2; V: TRBV20-1; DNA: TGCAGTGCTACCCCGGGGACCACTCCTTCCTATGGCTACACCTTC; CDR3: CSATPGTTPSYGYTF
D: NA; length: 16; size: NA; J: TRBJ1-1; V: TRBV9; DNA: TGTGCCAGCAGCGTAGAAGGTTTCAGGGCCAACACTGAAGCTTTCTTT; CDR3: CASSVEGFRANTEAFF
D: TRBD2; length: 15; size: few; J: TRBJ2-1; V: TRBV6-5; DNA: TGTGCCAGCAGTTACCGTGGACTAGCGGGGGTTGAGCAGTTCTTC; CDR3: CASSYRGLAGVEQFF
D: TRBD1; length: 16; size: once; J: TRBJ2-7; V: TRBV5-1; DNA: TGCGCCAGCAGCTTGTCGGCAGGGGGCATGTCCTACGAGCAGTACTTC; CDR3: CASSLSAGGMSYEQYF
D: TRBD2; length: 15; size: many; J: TRBJ2-5; V: TRBV4-1; DNA: TGCGCCAGCAGCTTAAGACTAGCGGGCGAAGAGACCCAGTACTTC; CDR3: CASSLRLAGEETQYF
D: NA; length: 16; size: once; J: TRBJ1-6; V: TRBV3-1; DNA: TGTGCCAGCAGCCAAGATTCGACAGCTTATAATTCACCCCTCCACTTT; CDR3: CASSQDSTAYNSPLHF
D: NA; length: 15; size: many; J: TRBJ2-1; V: TRBV27; DNA: TGTGCCAGCAGTTTAGGCAGGGTGCCCTACAATGAGCAGTTCTTC; CDR3: CASSLGRVPYNEQFF
D: NA; length: 13; size: few; J: TRBJ2-3; V: TRBV24-1; DNA: TGTGCCACCAGTGACGCAGGAACAGATACGCAGTATTTT; CDR3: CATSDAGTDTQYF
D: NA; length: 10; size: NA; J: TRBJ1-6; V: TRBV12-3/TRBV12-4; DNA: TGTGCCAGCAGAAGAGGGGTGTACCACTTT; CDR3: CASRRGVYHF
D: TRBD2; length: 16; size: NA; J: TRBJ2-7; V: TRBV6-4; DNA: TGTGCCGGCAGTGTTGCTACTAGCGGGGGTTCCAATGAGCAGTACTTC; CDR3: CAGSVATSGGSNEQYF
D: NA; length: 15; size: few; J: TRBJ2-7; V: TRBV3-1; DNA: TGTGCCAGCAGCCAAGTAACTTCCGGGCTGGACGAGCAGTACTTC; CDR3: CASSQVTSGLDEQYF
D: NA; length: 15; size: few; J: TRBJ1-1; V: TRBV6-1; DNA: TGTGCCAGCAGTGAAGTAACTGGAGCGAACACTGAAGCTTTCTTT; CDR3: CASSEVTGANTEAFF
D: NA; length: 13; size: NA; J: TRBJ2-5; V: TRBV2; DNA: TGTGCCAGCAGTGGAGACACGAGCCCAAAGGAGTACTTC; CDR3: CASSGDTSPKEYF
D: NA; length: 11; size: many; J: TRBJ2-2; V: TRBV29-1; DNA: TGCAGCGTTGAAAACACCGGGGAGCTGTTTTTT; CDR3: CSVENTGELFF
D: NA; length: 16; size: NA; J: TRBJ2-5; V: TRBV5-1; DNA: TGCGCCAGCAGCTCGGACCCTAATCTAGCGCAAGAGACCCAGTACTTC; CDR3: CASSSDPNLAQETQYF
D: TRBD1; length: 13; size: NA; J: TRBJ2-1; V: TRBV7-7; DNA: TGTGCCAGCAGTTCGGACAGGCACAATGAGCAGTTCTTC; CDR3: CASSSDRHNEQFF
D: NA; length: 14; size: NA; J: TRBJ1-1; V: TRBV4-3; DNA: TGCGCCAGCAGCCATACGGGGGAATTGACTGAAGCTTTCTTT; CDR3: CASSHTGELTEAFF
D: NA; length: 14; size: few; J: TRBJ1-4; V: TRBV12-3/TRBV12-4; DNA: TGTGCCAGCAGTGTTAAGACGGAGGATGAAAAACTGTTTTTT; CDR3: CASSVKTEDEKLFF
D: NA; length: 13; size: few; J: TRBJ2-1; V: TRBV20-1; DNA: TGCAGTGCCCGCCCCCGCCCCTACAATGAGCAGTTCTTC; CDR3: CSARPRPYNEQFF
D: NA; length: 14; size: NA; J: TRBJ1-2; V: TRBV7-9; DNA: TGTGCCAGCAGCTCGGGGGGAAGGACCTATGGCTACACCTTC; CDR3: CASSSGGRTYGYTF
D: TRBD1; length: 14; size: few; J: TRBJ2-1; V: TRBV27; DNA: TGTGCCAGCGCCCTTGGGACAGGATCCCATGAGCAGTTCTTC; CDR3: CASALGTGSHEQFF
D: NA; length: 15; size: few; J: TRBJ1-5; V: TRBV7-9; DNA: TGTGCCAGCAGCTTTATGTCAGGGGAAGGTCAGCCCCAGCATTTT; CDR3: CASSFMSGEGQPQHF
D: NA; length: 14; size: few; J: TRBJ2-5; V: TRBV5-4; DNA: TGTGCCAGCAGCTCTGGAAAGTTTCAAGAGACCCAGTACTTC; CDR3: CASSSGKFQETQYF
D: NA; length: 14; size: NA; J: TRBJ1-1; V: TRBV5-1; DNA: TGCGCCAGCAGCTCCGTGGACAGCGACGCTGAAGCTTTCTTT; CDR3: CASSSVDSDAEAFF
D: NA; length: 11; size: NA; J: TRBJ2-7; V: TRBV20-1; DNA: TGCAGTGCTCCGGCGCCGGACGAGCAGTACTTC; CDR3: CSAPAPDEQYF
D: TRBD1; length: 14; size: once; J: TRBJ2-1; V: TRBV19; DNA: TGTGCCAGTAGTCCGACAGGGGCGGATAATGAGCAGTTCTTC; CDR3: CASSPTGADNEQFF
D: TRBD1; length: 15; size: NA; J: TRBJ2-3; V: TRBV27; DNA: TGTGCCAGCAGTTCCCGGGACAGGCCCACAGAGACGCAGTATTTT; CDR3: CASSSRDRPTETQYF